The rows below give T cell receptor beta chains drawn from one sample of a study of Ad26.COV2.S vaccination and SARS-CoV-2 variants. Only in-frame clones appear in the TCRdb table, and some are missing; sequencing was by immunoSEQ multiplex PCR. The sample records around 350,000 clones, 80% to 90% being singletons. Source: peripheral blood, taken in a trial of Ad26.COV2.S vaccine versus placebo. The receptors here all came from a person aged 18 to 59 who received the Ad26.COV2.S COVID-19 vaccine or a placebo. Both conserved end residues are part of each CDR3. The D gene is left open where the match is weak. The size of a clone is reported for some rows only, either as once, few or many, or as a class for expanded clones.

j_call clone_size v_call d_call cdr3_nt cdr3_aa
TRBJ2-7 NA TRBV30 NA TGTGCCTGTGACAGGAGCTACGAGCAGTACTTC CACDRSYEQYF
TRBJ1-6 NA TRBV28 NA TGTGCCAGCAGTTTGGGGGGGGTCAGGGATAATTCACCCCTCCACTTT CASSLGGVRDNSPLHF
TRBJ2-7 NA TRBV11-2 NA TGTGCCAGCAGCTTAATTCGGGGCCGTAACGAGCAGTACTTC CASSLIRGRNEQYF
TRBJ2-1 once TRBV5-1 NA TGCGCCAGCAGCTTGAACTACAATGAGCAGTTCTTC CASSLNYNEQFF
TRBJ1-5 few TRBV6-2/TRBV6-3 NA TGTGCCAGCAGCCAAGGGACCGATCATCAGCCCCAGCATTTT CASSQGTDHQPQHF
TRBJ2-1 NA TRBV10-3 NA TGTGCCATCAGTGAAGTGGTGGGGCTTGAGCAGTTCTTC CAISEVVGLEQFF
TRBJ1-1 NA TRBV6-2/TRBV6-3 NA TGTGCCAGCAGTATCAGGGCCACTGAAGCTTTCTTT CASSIRATEAFF
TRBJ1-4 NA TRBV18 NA TGTGCCAGCTCACAAGGACTTAGCGCAACTAATGAAAAACTGTTTTTT CASSQGLSATNEKLFF
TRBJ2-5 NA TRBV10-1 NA TGCGCCAGCAGTGAGACGCAAGATGGGGGGACCCAGTACTTC CASSETQDGGTQYF
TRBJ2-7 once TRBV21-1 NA TGTGCCAGCAGCAAAAACGGACAGGGCGCAGACTACGAGCAGTACTTC CASSKNGQGADYEQYF
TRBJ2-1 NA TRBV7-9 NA TGTGCCAGCAGCTTGGACAGCTCCTACAATGAGCAGTTCTTC CASSLDSSYNEQFF
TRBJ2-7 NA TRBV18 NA TGTGCCAGCTCACCACCGAAGTCCTACGAGCAGTACTTC CASSPPKSYEQYF
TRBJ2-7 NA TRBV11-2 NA TGTGCCAGCAGCTTAGAAGGGGGGAGGTACTTC CASSLEGGRYF
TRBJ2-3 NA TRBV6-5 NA TGTGCCAGCAGTTACTCGGGCGGGAGCACAGATACGCAGTATTTT CASSYSGGSTDTQYF
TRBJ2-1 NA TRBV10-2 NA TGCGCCAGCAGTCCCGCCGGGAGCTCCTACAATGAGCAGTTCTTC CASSPAGSSYNEQFF
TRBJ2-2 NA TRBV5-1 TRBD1 TGCGCCAGCAGGGTAGGGGGCTACACCGGGGAGCTGTTTTTT CASRVGGYTGELFF
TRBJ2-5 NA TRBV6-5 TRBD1 TGTGCCAGCAGTTGGGACAGCCAAGAGACCCAGTACTTC CASSWDSQETQYF
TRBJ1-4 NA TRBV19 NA TGTGCCAGTAGTATTGGGACGGCTAATGAAAAACTGTTTTTT CASSIGTANEKLFF
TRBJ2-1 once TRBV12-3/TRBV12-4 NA TGTGCCAGCGGTGGCCTAGAGCAGTTCTTC CASGGLEQFF
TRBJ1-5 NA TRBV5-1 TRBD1 TGCGCCAGCAGCTTGGGGACAGGGGGCAATCAGCCCCAGCATTTT CASSLGTGGNQPQHF
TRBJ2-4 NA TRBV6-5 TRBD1 TGTGCCAGCAGACCGACAGGGGGTGACTCATATCAGTACTTC CASRPTGGDSYQYF
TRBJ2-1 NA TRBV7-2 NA TGTGCCAGCAGCGCTACAGGGTGGTCCTACAATGAGCAGTTCTTC CASSATGWSYNEQFF
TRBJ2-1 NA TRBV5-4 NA TGTGCCAGCAGCTTGGGTATAGCGGCACTACAGAATGAGCAGTTCTTC CASSLGIAALQNEQFF
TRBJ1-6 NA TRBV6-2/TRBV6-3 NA TGTGCCAGCAGCTGGGTGGGAAGTCGATCACCCCTCCACTTT CASSWVGSRSPLHF
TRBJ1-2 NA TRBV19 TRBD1 TGTGCCAGTTCTTCCGGACAGGGTAGGAGCTACACCTTC CASSSGQGRSYTF
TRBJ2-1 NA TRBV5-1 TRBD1 TGCGCCAGCAGCTTGGCGGGACAGCCGGCGAATGAGCAGTTCTTC CASSLAGQPANEQFF
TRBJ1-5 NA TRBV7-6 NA TGTGCCAGCAGCTTAGCGAGGGGTGGAAATCAGCCCCAGCATTTT CASSLARGGNQPQHF
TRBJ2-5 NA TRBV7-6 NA TGTGCCAGCAGCCTGGCGGGTGGGGGATCAGAGACCCAGTACTTC CASSLAGGGSETQYF
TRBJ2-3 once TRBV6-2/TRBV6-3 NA TGTGCCAGCAGTTACTTGCAGGGGTCAGATACGCAGTATTTT CASSYLQGSDTQYF
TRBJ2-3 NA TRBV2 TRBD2 TGTGCCAGCCAGACTAGCGGGACTCCGAGGCGGGGGCGCACAGATACGCAGTATTTT CASQTSGTPRRGRTDTQYF
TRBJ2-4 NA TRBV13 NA TGTGCCAGCAGTGAGAGAGCTACAGAAGGCCGCATAGCCAAAAACATTCAGTACTTC CASSERATEGRIAKNIQYF
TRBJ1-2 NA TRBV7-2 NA TGTGCCAGCAGCTTAGAAGGTACAATCTATGGCTACACCTTC CASSLEGTIYGYTF
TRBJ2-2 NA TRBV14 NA TGTGCCAGCAGCCCCCGGTGGGGTTCGATCGGGGAGCTGTTTTTT CASSPRWGSIGELFF
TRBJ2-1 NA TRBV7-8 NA TGTGCCAGCAGCTTAGCTACTAGCCGTTACAATGAGCAGTTCTTC CASSLATSRYNEQFF
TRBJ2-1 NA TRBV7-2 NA TGTGCCAGCAGCACCAGGGGCAGGGGTTCGGGTGAGCAGTTCTTC CASSTRGRGSGEQFF
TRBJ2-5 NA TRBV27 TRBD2 TGTGCCAGCAGTTTAGGGCTAGCGGGGGGGCCGGGCCAAGAGACCCAGTACTTC CASSLGLAGGPGQETQYF
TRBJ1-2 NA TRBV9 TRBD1 TGTGCCAGCAGCGTCGACAGGGCCCTCATTTCTAACTATGGCTACACCTTC CASSVDRALISNYGYTF
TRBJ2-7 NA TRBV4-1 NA TGCGCCAGCAGCCCCAATTGGGGGGCCTACGAGCAGTACTTC CASSPNWGAYEQYF
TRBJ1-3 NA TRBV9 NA TGTGCCAGCAGCGTAGCCCCGGACCGTGGAAACACCATATATTTT CASSVAPDRGNTIYF
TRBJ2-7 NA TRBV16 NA TGTGCCAGCAGCCAATCGTCAGGCGGGTTGGACGAGCAGTACTTC CASSQSSGGLDEQYF
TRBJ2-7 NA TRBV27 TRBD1 TGTGCCAGCAGTCCCCGACAGGGGGTCTACGAGCAGTACTTC CASSPRQGVYEQYF
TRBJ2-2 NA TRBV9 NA TGTGCCAGCAGCCAGCGACAGACGAACACCGGGGAGCTGTTTTTT CASSQRQTNTGELFF
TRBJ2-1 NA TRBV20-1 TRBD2 TGCAGTGCTAGTAGGGCCCGGGAGGGCAGTTACGAGCAGTTCTTC CSASRAREGSYEQFF
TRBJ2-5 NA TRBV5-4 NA TGTGCCAGCAGCCCCAGGGGCCCCCAAGAGACCCAGTACTTC CASSPRGPQETQYF
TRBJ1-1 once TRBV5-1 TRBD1 TGCGCCAGCAGCGGCACAGGGGGGGCTGAAGCTTTCTTT CASSGTGGAEAFF
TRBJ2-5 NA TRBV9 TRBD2 TGTGCCAGCAGCCCCGGGACTAGCGGAGAGACCCAGTACTTC CASSPGTSGETQYF
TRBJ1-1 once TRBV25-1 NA TGTGCCAGCAGTAGACAACAGAACACTGAAGCTTTCTTT CASSRQQNTEAFF
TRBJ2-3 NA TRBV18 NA TGTGCCAGCTCACCACTGGCGCACAGGGATACGCAGTATTTT CASSPLAHRDTQYF
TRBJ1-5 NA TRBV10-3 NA TGTGCCACCACAAAGGATTTCAATCAGCCCCAGCATTTT CATTKDFNQPQHF
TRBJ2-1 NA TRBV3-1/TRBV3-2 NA TGTGCCAGCAGCCAAGGTCCAGGGGACTTCTACAATGAGCAGTTCTTC CASSQGPGDFYNEQFF
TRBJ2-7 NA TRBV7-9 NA TGTGCCAGCAGCTCTTTGACCTATAGCGACGAGCAGTACTTC CASSSLTYSDEQYF